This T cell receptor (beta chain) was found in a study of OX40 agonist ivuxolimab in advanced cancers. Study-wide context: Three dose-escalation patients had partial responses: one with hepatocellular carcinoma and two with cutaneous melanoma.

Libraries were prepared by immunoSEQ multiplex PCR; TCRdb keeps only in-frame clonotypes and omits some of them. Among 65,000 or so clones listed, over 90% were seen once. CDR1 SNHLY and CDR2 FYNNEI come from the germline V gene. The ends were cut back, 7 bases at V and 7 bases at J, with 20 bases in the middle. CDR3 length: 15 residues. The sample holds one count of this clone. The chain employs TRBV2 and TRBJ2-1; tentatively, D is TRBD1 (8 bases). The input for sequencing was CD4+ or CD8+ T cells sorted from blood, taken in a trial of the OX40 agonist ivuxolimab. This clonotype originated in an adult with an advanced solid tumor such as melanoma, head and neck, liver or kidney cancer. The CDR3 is CASNDHRGGRNEQFF. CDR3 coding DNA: TGTGCCAGCAACGACCACAGGGGGGGGAGGAATGAGCAGTTCTTC.